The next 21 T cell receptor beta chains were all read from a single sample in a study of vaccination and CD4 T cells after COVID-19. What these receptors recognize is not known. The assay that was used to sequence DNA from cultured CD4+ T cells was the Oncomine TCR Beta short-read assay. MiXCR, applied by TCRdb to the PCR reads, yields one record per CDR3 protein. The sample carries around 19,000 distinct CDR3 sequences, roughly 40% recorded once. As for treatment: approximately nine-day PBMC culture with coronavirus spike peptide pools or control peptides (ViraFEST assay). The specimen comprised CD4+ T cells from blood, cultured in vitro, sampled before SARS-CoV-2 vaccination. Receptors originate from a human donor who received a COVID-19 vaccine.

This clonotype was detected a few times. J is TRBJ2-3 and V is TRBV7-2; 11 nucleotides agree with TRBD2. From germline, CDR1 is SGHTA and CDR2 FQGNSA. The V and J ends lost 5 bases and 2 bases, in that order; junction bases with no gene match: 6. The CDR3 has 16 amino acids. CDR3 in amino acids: CASSPRLAGYTDTQYF. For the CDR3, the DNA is TGTGCCAGCAGCCCCAGACTAGCGGGGTACACAGATACGCAGTATTTT. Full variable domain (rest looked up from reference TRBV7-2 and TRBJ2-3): GAGVSQSPSNKVTEKGKDVELRCDPISGHTALYWYRQSLGQGLEFLIYFQGNSAPDKSGLPSDRFSAERTGGSVSTLTIQRTQQEDSAVYLCASSPRLAGYTDTQYFGPGTRLTVL.

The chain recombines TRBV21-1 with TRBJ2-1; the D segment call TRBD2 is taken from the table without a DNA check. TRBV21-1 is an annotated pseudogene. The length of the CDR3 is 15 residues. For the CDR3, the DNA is TGTGCCAGCAGCAAAGAGTCTAGCGGGGGAGATGAGCAGTTCTTC. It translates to CASSKESSGGDEQFF.

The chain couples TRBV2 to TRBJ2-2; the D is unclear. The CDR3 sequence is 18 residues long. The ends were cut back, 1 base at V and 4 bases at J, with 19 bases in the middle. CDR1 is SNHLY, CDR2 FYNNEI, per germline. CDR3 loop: CASSEGWSSVSSTGELFF. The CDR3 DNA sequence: TGTGCCAGCAGTGAAGGCTGGTCCTCAGTCTCGAGCACCGGGGAGCTGTTTTTT.

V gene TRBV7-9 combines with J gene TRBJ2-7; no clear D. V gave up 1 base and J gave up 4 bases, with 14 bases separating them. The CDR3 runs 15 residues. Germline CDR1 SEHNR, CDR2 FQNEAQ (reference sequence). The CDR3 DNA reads TGTGCCAGCAGCTTAGTCGGGCCTGTACATTACGAGCAGTACTTC. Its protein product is CASSLVGPVHYEQYF.

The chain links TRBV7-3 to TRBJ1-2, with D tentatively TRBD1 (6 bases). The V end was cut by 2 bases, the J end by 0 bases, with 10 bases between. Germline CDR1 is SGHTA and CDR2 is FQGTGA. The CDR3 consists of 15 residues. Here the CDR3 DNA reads TGTGCCAGCAGCTTATTACCAGGGGCTAACTATGGCTACACCTTC. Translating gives CASSLLPGANYGYTF.

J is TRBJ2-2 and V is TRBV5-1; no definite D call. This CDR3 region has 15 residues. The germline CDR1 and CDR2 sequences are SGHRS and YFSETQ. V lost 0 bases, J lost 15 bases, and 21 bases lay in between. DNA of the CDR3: TGCGCCAGCAGCTTGGGTAACTTAGACCCCGGGTTGGTGTTTTTT. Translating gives CASSLGNLDPGLVFF.

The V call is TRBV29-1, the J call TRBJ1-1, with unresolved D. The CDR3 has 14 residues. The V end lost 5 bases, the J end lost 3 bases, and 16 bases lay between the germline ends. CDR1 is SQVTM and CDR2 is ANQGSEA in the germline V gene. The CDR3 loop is CSVITPGLDTEAFF. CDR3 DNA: TGCAGCGTTATCACTCCAGGATTGGACACTGAAGCTTTCTTT.

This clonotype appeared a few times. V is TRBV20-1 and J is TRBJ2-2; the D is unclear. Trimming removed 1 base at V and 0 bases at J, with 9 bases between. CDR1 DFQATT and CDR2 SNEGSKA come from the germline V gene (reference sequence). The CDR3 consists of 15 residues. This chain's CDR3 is CSARAAGSNTGELFF. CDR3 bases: TGCAGTGCTAGAGCGGCCGGGTCGAACACCGGGGAGCTGTTTTTT.

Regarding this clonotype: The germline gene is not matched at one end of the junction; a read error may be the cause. The CDR3 protein is CSVGGQGQPQDF. Written as DNA, the CDR3 is TGCAGCGTTGGGGGGCAGGGGCAGCCCCAGGATTTT. The genes are TRBV29-1 and TRBJ1-5; possibly TRBD1 for D (6 bases). The CDR3 runs to 12 residues. Germline-derived CDR1 and CDR2 are SQVTM and ANQGSEA.

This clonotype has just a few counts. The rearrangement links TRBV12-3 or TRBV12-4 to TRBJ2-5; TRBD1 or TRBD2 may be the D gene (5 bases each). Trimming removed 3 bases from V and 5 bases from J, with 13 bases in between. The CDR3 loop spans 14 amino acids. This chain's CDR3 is CASSFGGLEETQYF. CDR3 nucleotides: TGTGCCAGCAGTTTTGGGGGTCTGGAGGAGACCCAGTACTTC.

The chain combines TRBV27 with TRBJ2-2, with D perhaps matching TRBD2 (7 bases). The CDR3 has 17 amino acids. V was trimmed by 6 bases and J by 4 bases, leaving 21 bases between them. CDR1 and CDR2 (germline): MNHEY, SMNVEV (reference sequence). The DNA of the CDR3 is TGTGCCAGCAGGTCATTCGGGGGGCAAAGGAGCACCGGGGAGCTGTTTTTT. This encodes CASRSFGGQRSTGELFF.

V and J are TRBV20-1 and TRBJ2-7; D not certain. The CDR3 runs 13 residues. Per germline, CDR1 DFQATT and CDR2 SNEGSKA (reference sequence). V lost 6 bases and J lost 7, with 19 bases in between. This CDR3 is CSARRPGRREQYF. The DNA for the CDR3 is TGCAGTGCCAGGAGACCCGGCCGTAGGGAGCAGTACTTC.

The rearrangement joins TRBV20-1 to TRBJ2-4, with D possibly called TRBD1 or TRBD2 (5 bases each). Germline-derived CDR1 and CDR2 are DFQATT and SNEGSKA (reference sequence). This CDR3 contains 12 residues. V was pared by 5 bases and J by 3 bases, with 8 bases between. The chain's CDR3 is CSAERGKNIQYF. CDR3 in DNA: TGCAGTGCTGAGAGGGGCAAAAACATTCAGTACTTC.

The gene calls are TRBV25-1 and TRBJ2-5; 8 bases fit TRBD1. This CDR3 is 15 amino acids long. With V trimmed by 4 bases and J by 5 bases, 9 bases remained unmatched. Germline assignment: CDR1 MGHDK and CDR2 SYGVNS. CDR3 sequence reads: CASSAPQGAGETQYF. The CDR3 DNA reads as TGTGCCAGCAGTGCTCCCCAGGGGGCTGGGGAGACCCAGTACTTC.

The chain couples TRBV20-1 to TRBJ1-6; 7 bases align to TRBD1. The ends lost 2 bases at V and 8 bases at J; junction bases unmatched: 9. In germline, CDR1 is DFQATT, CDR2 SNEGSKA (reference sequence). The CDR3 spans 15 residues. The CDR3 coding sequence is TGCAGTGCTAGACCGGACAGGTTTAATGATTCACCCCTCCACTTT. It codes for CSARPDRFNDSPLHF.

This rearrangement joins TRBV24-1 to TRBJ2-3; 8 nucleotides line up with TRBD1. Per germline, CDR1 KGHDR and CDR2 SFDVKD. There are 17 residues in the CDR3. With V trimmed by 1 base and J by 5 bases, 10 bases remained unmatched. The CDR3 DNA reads TGTGCCACCAGTGATTTCAGGGCAGGGGGCTATCAAGATACGCAGTATTTT. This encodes CATSDFRAGGYQDTQYF.

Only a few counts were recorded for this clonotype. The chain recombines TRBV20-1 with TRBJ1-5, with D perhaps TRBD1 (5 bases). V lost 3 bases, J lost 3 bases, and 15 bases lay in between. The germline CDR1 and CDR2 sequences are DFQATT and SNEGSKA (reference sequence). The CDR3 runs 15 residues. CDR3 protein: CSARVPGRINQPQHF. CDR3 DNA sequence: TGCAGTGCTAGGGTCCCGGGACGGATCAATCAGCCCCAGCATTTT.

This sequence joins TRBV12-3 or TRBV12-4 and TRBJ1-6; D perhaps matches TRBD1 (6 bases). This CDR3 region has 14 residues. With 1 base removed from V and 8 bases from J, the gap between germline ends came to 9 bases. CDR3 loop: CASSLDRADSPLHF. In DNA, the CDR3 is TGTGCCAGCAGTTTAGACAGGGCTGATTCACCCCTCCACTTT.

Written as DNA, the CDR3 is TGCAGTGCTAGTGAGGCGAGCTCCTACAATGAGCAGTTCTTC. It encodes CSASEASSYNEQFF. The rearrangement uses TRBV20-1 and TRBJ2-1; no definite D call. V was cut by 3 bases and J by 0 bases, with 9 bases left in between. The CDR3 has 14 residues. Germline CDR1 reads DFQATT; CDR2 reads SNEGSKA (reference sequence).

Here the CDR3 reads CASTQGYYGYTF. CDR3 sequence (DNA): TGTGCCAGCACACAGGGGTACTATGGCTACACCTTC. The chain recombines TRBV2 with TRBJ1-2; 7 bases match TRBD1. The V gene's germline CDR1 is SNHLY and CDR2 FYNNEI. V lost 7 bases, J lost 3 bases, and 2 bases stayed unmatched. The CDR3 runs to 12 residues.

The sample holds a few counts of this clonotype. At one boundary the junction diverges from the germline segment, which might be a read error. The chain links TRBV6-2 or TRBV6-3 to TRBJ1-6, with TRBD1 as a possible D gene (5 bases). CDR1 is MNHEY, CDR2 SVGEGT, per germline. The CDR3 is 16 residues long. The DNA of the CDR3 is TGTGCCAGCACTTACGGCGAGGGGAACGGTAATTCACCCCTCCACTTT. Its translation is CASTYGEGNGNSPLHF.